This T cell receptor (beta chain) was identified during a study of PD-L1 blockade in urothelial cancer. Looking at the study overall: A median of 141,255 T cells was found in the blood samples.

CDR1 MNHNY and CDR2 SVGAGI come from the germline V gene (reference sequence). This CDR3 region has 16 residues. Trimming removed 0 bases at V and 0 bases at J, with 12 bases between. Data came from immunoSEQ multiplex PCR; TCRdb stores just in-frame clones and leaves some out. Counted here are tens of thousands of clones, 86% occurring once; the ten biggest clones make up around 14%. Time point in this sample: pretreatment peripheral blood. Urothelial carcinoma affected the patients, and it was locally advanced or metastatic. The sequence was obtained from a man between 60 and 75 years old with urothelial cancer. V usage is TRBV6-6 and J usage is TRBJ2-7; D call uncertain. This sample comprised PBMCs, obtained around atezolizumab (anti-PD-L1) treatment. The CDR3 coding sequence is TGTGCCAGCAGTTACTCTGCCCAGGCGAACTCCTACGAGCAGTACTTC. Translating gives CASSYSAQANSYEQYF.